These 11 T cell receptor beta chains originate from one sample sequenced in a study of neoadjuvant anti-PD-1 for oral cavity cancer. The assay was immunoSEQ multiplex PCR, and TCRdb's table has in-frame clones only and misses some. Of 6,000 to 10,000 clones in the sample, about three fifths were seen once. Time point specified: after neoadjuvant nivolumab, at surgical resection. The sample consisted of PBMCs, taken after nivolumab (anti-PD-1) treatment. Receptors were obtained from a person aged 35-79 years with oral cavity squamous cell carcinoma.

The CDR3 DNA reads as TGTGCCACCAGCAGGGACACGGGACTAAATCAGCCCCAGCATTTT. Its protein product is CATSRDTGLNQPQHF. J is TRBJ1-5 and V is TRBV15, with a possible D match to TRBD1 (5 bases). V gave up 3 bases and J gave up 4 bases, with 13 bases separating them. The CDR3 totals 15 residues. Germline CDR1 reads LNHNV; CDR2 reads YYDKDF (reference sequence). The variable domain in full, completed from reference TRBV15 and TRBJ1-5, reads DAMVIQNPRYQVTQFGKPVTLSCSQTLNHNVMYWYQQKSSQAPKLLFHYYDKDFNNEADTPDNFQSRRPNTSFCFLDIRSPGLGDTAMYLCATSRDTGLNQPQHFGDGTRLSIL.

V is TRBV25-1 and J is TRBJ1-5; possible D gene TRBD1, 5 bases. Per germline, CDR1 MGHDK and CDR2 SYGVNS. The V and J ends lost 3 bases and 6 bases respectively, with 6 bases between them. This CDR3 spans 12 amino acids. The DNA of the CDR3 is TGTGCCAGCAGTGACGGGGGTCAGCCCCAGCATTTT. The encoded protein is CASSDGGQPQHF.

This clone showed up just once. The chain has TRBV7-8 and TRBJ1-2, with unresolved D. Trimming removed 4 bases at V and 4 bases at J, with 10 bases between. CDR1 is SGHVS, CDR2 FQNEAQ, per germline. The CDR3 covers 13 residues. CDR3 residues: CASSSRAVYGYTF. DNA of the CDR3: TGTGCCAGCAGCTCGAGGGCAGTCTATGGCTACACCTTC.

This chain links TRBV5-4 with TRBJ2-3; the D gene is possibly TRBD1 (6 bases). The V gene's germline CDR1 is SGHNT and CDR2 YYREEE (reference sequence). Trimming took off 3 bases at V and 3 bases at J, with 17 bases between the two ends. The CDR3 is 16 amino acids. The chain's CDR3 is CASSSGQTGPTDTQYF. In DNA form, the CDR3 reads TGTGCCAGCAGCTCCGGACAGACTGGGCCTACAGATACGCAGTATTTT.

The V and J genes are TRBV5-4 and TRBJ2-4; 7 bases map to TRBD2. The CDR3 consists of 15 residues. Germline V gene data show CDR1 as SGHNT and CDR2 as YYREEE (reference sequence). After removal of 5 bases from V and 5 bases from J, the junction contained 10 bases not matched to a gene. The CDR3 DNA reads TGTGCCAGCAGTTTAGGGAGGGGCAGTGAAAACATTCAGTACTTC. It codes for CASSLGRGSENIQYF. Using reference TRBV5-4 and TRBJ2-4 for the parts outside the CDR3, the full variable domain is ETGVTQSPTHLIKTRGQQVTLRCSSQSGHNTVSWYQQALGQGPQFIFQYYREEENGRGNFPPRFSGLQFPNYSSELNVNALELDDSALYLCASSLGRGSENIQYFGAGTRLSVL.

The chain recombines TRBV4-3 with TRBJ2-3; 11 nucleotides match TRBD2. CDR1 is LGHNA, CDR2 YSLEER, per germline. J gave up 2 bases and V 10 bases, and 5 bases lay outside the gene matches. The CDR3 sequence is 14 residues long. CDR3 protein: CATGGLADTDTQYF. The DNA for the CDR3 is TGCGCCACCGGGGGACTAGCGGACACAGATACGCAGTATTTT.

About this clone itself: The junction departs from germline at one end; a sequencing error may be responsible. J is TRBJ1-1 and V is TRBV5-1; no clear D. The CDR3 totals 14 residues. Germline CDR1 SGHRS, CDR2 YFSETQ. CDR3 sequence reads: CASRLAGQDTEAFF. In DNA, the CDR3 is TGCGCCAGCAGATTGGCTGGTCAAGACACTGAAGCTTTCTTT. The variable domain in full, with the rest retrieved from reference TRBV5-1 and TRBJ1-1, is KAGVTQTPRYLIKTRGQQVTLSCSPISGHRSVSWYQQTPGQGLQFLFEYFSETQRNKGNFPGRFSGRQFSNSRSEMNVSTLELGDSALYLCASRLAGQDTEAFFGQGTRLTVV.

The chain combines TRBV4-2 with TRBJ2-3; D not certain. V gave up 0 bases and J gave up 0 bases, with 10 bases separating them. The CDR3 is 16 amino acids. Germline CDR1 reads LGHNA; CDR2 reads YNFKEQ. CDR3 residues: CASSQDVFDSTDTQYF. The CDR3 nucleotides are TGTGCCAGCAGCCAAGATGTGTTTGACAGCACAGATACGCAGTATTTT.

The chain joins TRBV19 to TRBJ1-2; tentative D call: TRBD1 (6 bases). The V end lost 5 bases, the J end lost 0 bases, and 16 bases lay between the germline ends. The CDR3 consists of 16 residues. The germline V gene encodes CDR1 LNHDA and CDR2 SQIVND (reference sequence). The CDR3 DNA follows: TGTGCCAGTAGTTCCCGGACAGAAAAAACTAACTATGGCTACACCTTC. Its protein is CASSSRTEKTNYGYTF.

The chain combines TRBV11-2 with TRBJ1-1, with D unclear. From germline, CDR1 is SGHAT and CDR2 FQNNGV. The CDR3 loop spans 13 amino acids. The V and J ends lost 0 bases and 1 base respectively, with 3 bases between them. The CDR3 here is CASSLDRNTEAFF. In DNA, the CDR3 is TGTGCCAGCAGCTTAGACAGGAACACTGAAGCTTTCTTT.

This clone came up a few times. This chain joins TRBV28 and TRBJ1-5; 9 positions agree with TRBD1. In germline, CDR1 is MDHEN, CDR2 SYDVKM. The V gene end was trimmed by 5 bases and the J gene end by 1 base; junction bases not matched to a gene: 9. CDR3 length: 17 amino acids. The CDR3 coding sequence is TGTGCCAGCAGTGGGGCAACAGGGGGCTCGAGCAATCAGCCCCAGCATTTT. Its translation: CASSGATGGSSNQPQHF.